Shown below are 30 T cell receptor beta chains from a single sample sequenced in a study of CD8 T cells in Susac syndrome. Random hexamers were used to reverse transcribe about 0.5 to 1 ug of RNA. Each CDR3 protein gets one entry after TCRdb re-called the immunoSEQ multiplex PCR reads with MiXCR. The sample lists 160,000 or so distinct CDR3 sequences, about 91% occurring once. Input material: CD4+ T cells from PBMCs. These receptors were collected from a human donor in good health.

V is TRBV30 and J is TRBJ1-1; D unclear. Germline CDR1 is GTSNPN and CDR2 is SVGIG (reference sequence). Trimming left V 0 bases short and J 5 bases short, with 10 bases between. This CDR3 contains 13 residues. CDR3 bases: TGTGCCTGGAGTGTACTCGGGGTGACTGAAGCTTTCTTT. This translates into CAWSVLGVTEAFF.

This clonotype has only one observation. J is TRBJ2-5 and V is TRBV2; 10 bases fit TRBD1. Germline V gives CDR1 SNHLY, CDR2 FYNNEI. The V and J ends lost 6 bases and 5 bases, in that order; junction bases with no gene match: 12. The CDR3 extends over 16 amino acids. The CDR3 sequence is CASRLFRDRGRETQYF. Here the CDR3 DNA reads TGTGCCAGCAGGTTGTTCCGGGACAGGGGACGGGAGACCCAGTACTTC.

The genes are TRBV9 and TRBJ2-2, with 10 nucleotides matching TRBD1. With V trimmed by 0 bases and J by 3 bases, 5 bases remained unmatched. Per the germline V gene, CDR1 is SGDLS and CDR2 is YYNGEE. CDR3 length: 17 amino acids. DNA for the CDR3: TGTGCCAGCAGCGTAGCTACTGGGACAGGGGACACCGGGGAGCTGTTTTTT. Translating gives CASSVATGTGDTGELFF.

J is TRBJ2-1 and V is TRBV7-2, with a possible D match to TRBD2 (5 bases). The CDR3 spans 14 residues. V gave up 3 bases and J gave up 3 bases, with 9 bases separating them. Germline values: CDR1 SGHTA, CDR2 FQGNSA. The CDR3 region has the DNA TGTGCCAGCAGCTTCTACGGGGACTACAATGAGCAGTTCTTC. Protein product: CASSFYGDYNEQFF.

The rearrangement links TRBV4-3 to TRBJ2-2; 14 bases fit TRBD2. Germline lookup yields CDR1 LGHNA and CDR2 YSLEER. The V segment lost 4 bases and the J segment 2 bases; nucleotides outside the gene matches: 6. The CDR3 is made up of 18 amino acids. The CDR3 coding sequence is TGCGCCAGCAGCCGAGGACTAGCGGGGGGCTACAACACCGGGGAGCTGTTTTTT. Protein product: CASSRGLAGGYNTGELFF.

The chain recombines TRBV25-1 with TRBJ2-1, with D possibly being TRBD1 or TRBD2 (6 bases each). Trimming stripped 2 bases from V and 0 bases from J, with 17 bases between. CDR3 size: 18 residues. Per germline, CDR1 MGHDK and CDR2 SYGVNS. This CDR3 is CASSERGGSGNSYNEQFF. The DNA of the CDR3 is TGTGCCAGCAGTGAACGAGGGGGGAGCGGAAACTCCTACAATGAGCAGTTCTTC.

The chain is built from TRBV5-1 and TRBJ2-5, with D perhaps matching TRBD1 (5 bases). Germline V gives CDR1 SGHRS, CDR2 YFSETQ. The CDR3 is made up of 14 amino acids. V lost 2 bases, J lost 5 bases, and 13 bases lay in between. CDR3 loop: CASSFAQGDETQYF. CDR3 coding DNA: TGCGCCAGCAGCTTCGCCCAGGGCGATGAGACCCAGTACTTC.

The chain uses TRBV6-1 and TRBJ2-7, with 9 bases aligning to TRBD1. The CDR3 length is 14 residues. Trimming cost V 7 bases and J 5 bases; bases outside gene matches: 9. Germline-derived CDR1 and CDR2 are MNHNS and SASEGT. The CDR3 DNA reads TGTGCCAGCACTCAAGGCGGGACAGGGAACGAGCAGTACTTC. Its translation: CASTQGGTGNEQYF.

The chain employs TRBV18 and TRBJ2-1; 13 nucleotides align to TRBD2. This CDR3 spans 15 amino acids. J lost 7 bases, V lost 3 bases, and 3 bases had no gene match. From germline, CDR1 is KGHSH and CDR2 LQKENI. The CDR3 region has the DNA TGTGCCAGCTCACCGACTAGCGGGGGGAAGAATGAGCAGTTCTTC. Its protein product is CASSPTSGGKNEQFF.

The gene calls are TRBV7-2 and TRBJ2-2; 7 nucleotides match TRBD2. Trimming cost V 5 bases and J 6 bases; bases outside gene matches: 6. This CDR3 comprises 14 residues. Germline V gene sequence: CDR1 SGHTA, CDR2 FQGNSA. DNA of the CDR3: TGTGCCAGCAGCCCGCTTGGGAGGGCCGGGGAGCTGTTTTTT. Its translation: CASSPLGRAGELFF.

J is TRBJ2-1 and V is TRBV6-2 or TRBV6-3; no clear D. CDR1 is MNHEY, CDR2 SVGEGT, per germline. There are 13 residues in the CDR3. V was pared by 6 bases and J by 6 bases, with 12 bases between. For the CDR3, the DNA is TGTGCCAGCAGCCCTTGGCTGATCAATGAGCAGTTCTTC. Encoded protein: CASSPWLINEQFF.

This clonotype is a singleton in its sample. The chain couples TRBV5-6 to TRBJ2-2, with D hard to call. Trimming cost V 3 bases and J 1 base, with 7 bases left between them. CDR3 length: 14 residues. Germline V gives CDR1 SGHDT, CDR2 YYEEEE. The CDR3 loop reads CASSWTWNTGELFF. The CDR3 DNA sequence: TGTGCCAGCAGCTGGACCTGGAACACCGGGGAGCTGTTTTTT.

The chain has TRBV2 and TRBJ1-1; D remains unclear. This CDR3 comprises 12 residues. Trimming cost V 7 bases and J 6 bases, with 12 bases left between them. The V gene's germline CDR1 is SNHLY and CDR2 FYNNEI. The CDR3 region is CASKRPLAEAFF. The CDR3 bases are TGTGCCAGCAAGCGCCCTCTCGCTGAAGCTTTCTTT. The full variable domain, with the rest looked up from reference TRBV2 and TRBJ1-1, is EPEVTQTPSHQVTQMGQEVILRCVPISNHLYFYWYRQILGQKVEFLVSFYNNEISEKSEIFDDQFSVERPDGSNFTLKIRSTKLEDSAMYFCASKRPLAEAFFGQGTRLTVV.

The chain uses TRBV20-1 and TRBJ2-3; 8 bases align to TRBD2. CDR1 is DFQATT, CDR2 SNEGSKA, per germline (reference sequence). This CDR3 is built from 15 residues. The V segment lost 3 bases and the J segment 1 base; nucleotides outside the gene matches: 6. This CDR3 reads CSARNSGGGTDTQYF. In DNA, the CDR3 is TGCAGTGCTAGGAACAGCGGGGGTGGCACAGATACGCAGTATTTT.

V gene TRBV4-3 combines with J gene TRBJ1-6, with D unclear. Trimming shortened V by 0 bases and J by 7 bases, and 7 bases separated the two germline ends. CDR1 is LGHNA and CDR2 is YSLEER in the germline V gene. CDR3 length: 14 amino acids. For the CDR3, the DNA is TGCGCCAGCAGCCAAGATTTCGCCAATTCACCCCTCCACTTT. Its protein is CASSQDFANSPLHF.

The chain carries TRBV30 and TRBJ1-4, with D possibly being TRBD1 (5 bases). The CDR3 covers 13 residues. The ends were cut back, 0 bases at V and 10 bases at J, with 12 bases in the middle. Germline V gene data show CDR1 as GTSNPN and CDR2 as SVGIG (reference sequence). The CDR3 sequence is CAWSVSGRGKLFF. The CDR3, as DNA: TGTGCCTGGAGTGTATCAGGGCGCGGAAAACTGTTTTTT.

This rearrangement joins TRBV20-1 to TRBJ2-7, with D maybe TRBD2 (6 bases). The CDR3 contains 14 residues. Trimming left V 3 bases short and J 1 base short, with 13 bases between. Germline lookup yields CDR1 DFQATT and CDR2 SNEGSKA (reference sequence). CDR3 sequence reads: CSARDYRRSYEQYF. The DNA of the CDR3 is TGCAGTGCTAGGGACTACAGGAGATCCTACGAGCAGTACTTC.

V usage is TRBV28 and J usage is TRBJ1-5; the D is unclear. Germline assignment: CDR1 MDHEN and CDR2 SYDVKM. This CDR3 spans 13 amino acids. Between the trimmed V and J ends, which lost 8 bases and 2 bases, there was a span of 10 bases. CDR3 sequence: CASGRVGNQPQHF. The CDR3 nucleotides read TGTGCCAGCGGCCGGGTCGGCAATCAGCCCCAGCATTTT. Combining the CDR3 with reference TRBV28 and TRBJ1-5 gives the whole variable domain DVKVTQSSRYLVKRTGEKVFLECVQDMDHENMFWYRQDPGLGLRLIYFSYDVKMKEKGDIPEGYSVSREKKERFSLILESASTNQTSMYLCASGRVGNQPQHFGDGTRLSIL.

The V call is TRBV5-1, the J call TRBJ2-6; 8 bases agree with TRBD1. Germline trimming cut 3 bases from V and 6 bases from J; bases unmatched to any gene: 11. CDR1 is SGHRS, CDR2 YFSETQ, per germline. The CDR3 consists of 17 residues. For the CDR3, the DNA is TGCGCCAGCAGCTCCGGGACAGGCTCGACTGTGGCCAACGTCCTGACTTTC. This gives the protein CASSSGTGSTVANVLTF.

This chain links TRBV5-1 with TRBJ2-1, with 8 positions matching TRBD1. This CDR3 contains 19 residues. Germline CDR1 SGHRS, CDR2 YFSETQ. V shed 3 bases, J shed 7 bases, and the junction held 21 bases outside the gene matches. In DNA, the CDR3 is TGCGCCAGCAGCTGGAGGGCAGGGGGCATAGCGGTGGGGTCGAATGAGCAGTTCTTC. Translated, it gives CASSWRAGGIAVGSNEQFF.

The gene calls are TRBV4-1 and TRBJ1-5; 12 nucleotides match TRBD1. After removal of 2 bases from V and 5 bases from J, the junction contained 10 bases not matched to a gene. The V gene's germline CDR1 is MGHRA and CDR2 YSYEKL. The length of the CDR3 is 18 residues. CDR3 loop: CASSQRDRGPFDDQPQHF. DNA for the CDR3: TGCGCCAGCAGCCAACGGGACAGGGGGCCCTTTGACGATCAGCCCCAGCATTTT.

This clonotype was seen once. This chain links TRBV2 with TRBJ1-5; 9 bases are a match to TRBD1. In germline, CDR1 is SNHLY, CDR2 FYNNEI. Trimming at V came to 5 bases and at J to 2 bases, leaving 4 bases not matched to a gene. This CDR3 contains 15 residues. The CDR3 sequence is CASSRDRAGNQPQHF. The CDR3 DNA reads TGTGCCAGCAGTCGGGACAGGGCAGGCAATCAGCCCCAGCATTTT.

V gene TRBV5-1 combines with J gene TRBJ1-5, with D tentatively TRBD1 (5 bases). This CDR3 has 14 residues. The V gene's germline CDR1 is SGHRS and CDR2 YFSETQ. V was shortened by 0 bases and J by 3 bases, with 7 bases between the two germline ends. CDR3 nucleotide sequence: TGCGCCAGCAGCTTGGACAGGAACAATCAGCCCCAGCATTTT. It codes for CASSLDRNNQPQHF.

The genes are TRBV5-1 and TRBJ1-2, with D maybe TRBD1 (6 bases). The germline CDR1 and CDR2 sequences are SGHRS and YFSETQ. V dropped 3 bases and J dropped 8 bases, with 20 bases sitting between them. The CDR3 totals 15 residues. CDR3 protein: CASSSATGRFGGYTF. In nucleotides, the CDR3 is TGCGCCAGCAGCTCGGCTACAGGGAGGTTCGGCGGCTACACCTTC.

The chain has TRBV5-1 and TRBJ2-3; 14 bases line up with TRBD2. The J segment lost 1 base and the V segment lost 4 bases, leaving 11 bases of the junction unmatched. This CDR3 region has 19 residues. Germline V gives CDR1 SGHRS, CDR2 YFSETQ. CDR3 nucleotide sequence: TGCGCCAGCAGCATCTCGGGGACTAGCGGGGGTCGGGGCACAGATACGCAGTATTTT. This encodes CASSISGTSGGRGTDTQYF. The entire variable domain, with the rest obtained from reference TRBV5-1 and TRBJ2-3, is as follows: KAGVTQTPRYLIKTRGQQVTLSCSPISGHRSVSWYQQTPGQGLQFLFEYFSETQRNKGNFPGRFSGRQFSNSRSEMNVSTLELGDSALYLCASSISGTSGGRGTDTQYFGPGTRLTVL.

The CDR3 nucleotides are TGCGCCAGCAGTGGAATGATCGAGGACGAGCAGTACTTC. It encodes CASSGMIEDEQYF. V gene TRBV5-1 combines with J gene TRBJ2-7; no reliable D call. This CDR3 spans 13 amino acids. Germline assignment: CDR1 SGHRS and CDR2 YFSETQ. Trimming took 5 bases from V and 5 from J, leaving 14 bases between them.

The chain employs TRBV10-3 and TRBJ2-3; D is perhaps TRBD2 (7 bases). The CDR3 spans 15 residues. V was shortened by 4 bases and J by 2 bases, with 13 bases between the two germline ends. CDR1 is ENHRY and CDR2 is SYGVKD in the germline V gene. CDR3 protein: CAISAWGGLTDTQYF. CDR3 DNA sequence: TGTGCCATCAGTGCGTGGGGGGGGCTCACAGATACGCAGTATTTT.

V gene TRBV18 combines with J gene TRBJ2-1; no clear D gene. There are 15 residues in the CDR3. Germline CDR1 and CDR2: KGHSH and LQKENI. Between the trimmed V and J ends, which lost 3 bases and 0 bases, there was a span of 9 bases. The CDR3 sequence is CASSPPNLSYNEQFF. The CDR3 DNA reads as TGTGCCAGCTCACCTCCTAATCTCTCCTACAATGAGCAGTTCTTC.

This chain connects TRBV28 to TRBJ1-2; D perhaps matches TRBD1 (5 bases). The CDR3 is made up of 13 amino acids. V lost 4 bases, J lost 6 bases, and 12 bases lay in between. Germline V gene lookup returns CDR1 MDHEN and CDR2 SYDVKM. This CDR3 is CASSSDRNHGYTF. In DNA form, the CDR3 reads TGTGCCAGCAGTTCCGACAGAAACCATGGCTACACCTTC.

The CDR3 protein is CASSPDGRNTEAFF. CDR3 sequence (DNA): TGTGCCAGCAGTCCCGACGGGAGGAACACTGAAGCTTTCTTT. The V gene is TRBV27, the J gene TRBJ1-1; D ambiguous. V was pared by 5 bases and J by 1 base, with 11 bases between. The CDR3 totals 14 residues. Germline CDR1 reads MNHEY; CDR2 reads SMNVEV (reference sequence).